This entry lists 15 T cell receptor beta chains sequenced from one sample in a study of T cell changes during pregnancy in multiple sclerosis (dated by TCRdb to 2018 to 2020). Preparation of the library involved the immunoSEQ multiplex PCR assay. TCRdb holds this immuneACCESS table with in-frame rearrangements only. Some clones are missing; in checked studies, unresolved V genes explain under half, and the rest has no known cause. The sample table contains about 86,000 clones; only one count was recorded for less than 95% of them. In total, the top ten clones hold more than 1.5% of the sample. The sequenced sample was peripheral blood, obtained in the first trimester of pregnancy. The source of these receptors is a female donor in good health, enrolled as a control in a pregnancy study.

The chain couples TRBV5-1 to TRBJ2-7; TRBD1 matches at 7 bases. Germline CDR1 and CDR2: SGHRS and YFSETQ. CDR3 length: 14 residues. Unmatched junction bases numbered 4, after V lost 4 bases and J lost 0 bases. The CDR3 DNA reads TGCGCCAGCAGCACCCGGGACAGCTCCTACGAGCAGTACTTC. This gives the protein CASSTRDSSYEQYF.

The rearrangement uses TRBV6-5 and TRBJ2-1, with D possibly TRBD2 on 5 matching bases. CDR1 MNHEY and CDR2 SVGAGI come from the germline V gene. This CDR3 is built from 15 residues. V lost 2 bases and J lost 6, with 14 bases in between. The CDR3 DNA is TGTGCCAGCAGTTACACGGGGTTCTCCGGCAATGAGCAGTTCTTC. This translates into CASSYTGFSGNEQFF.

The V call is TRBV6-1, the J call TRBJ1-3; 7 bases match TRBD1. This CDR3 has 14 amino acids. V lost 6 bases to trimming and J lost 2 bases; unmatched junction nucleotides: 4. Per the germline V gene, CDR1 is MNHNS and CDR2 is SASEGT. CDR3 sequence (DNA): TGTGCCAGCAGAGTCAGGGGGACTGGAAACACCATATATTTT. Protein: CASRVRGTGNTIYF.

The count of this clone is one. The V call is TRBV18, the J call TRBJ2-7; 7 bases are shared with TRBD1. Looked up from germline, CDR1 is KGHSH and CDR2 is LQKENI. This CDR3 region has 15 residues. Trimming removed 4 bases from V and 3 bases from J; junction bases left unmatched: 9. CDR3 residues: CASSRSTGLSYEQYF. The CDR3 DNA follows: TGTGCCAGCTCACGGTCGACAGGGCTAAGCTACGAGCAGTACTTC.

This clone appeared once. This chain connects TRBV4-3 to TRBJ2-2; 12 nucleotides align to TRBD2. CDR3 length: 17 amino acids. V was clipped by 5 bases and J by 7 bases; unmatched bases: 11. CDR1 and CDR2 (germline): LGHNA, YSLEER. The CDR3 reads CASSIPSGGARGGELFF. The CDR3 DNA reads TGCGCCAGCAGCATTCCTAGCGGGGGGGCACGAGGCGGGGAGCTGTTTTTT.

CDR3: CASSGRWTSGANEQFF. In DNA form, the CDR3 reads TGTGCCAGCAGCGGCCGATGGACTAGTGGAGCCAATGAGCAGTTCTTC. The chain is built from TRBV11-2 and TRBJ2-1, with 7 bases lining up with TRBD2. Germline assignment: CDR1 SGHAT and CDR2 FQNNGV. After removal of 5 bases from V and 6 bases from J, the junction contained 13 bases not matched to a gene. This CDR3 has 16 amino acids.

The chain is built from TRBV6-1 and TRBJ1-5; D may be TRBD1 (5 bases). Deletions cut 4 bases from V and 5 bases from J, with 24 bases between. The CDR3 contains 18 residues. Per germline, CDR1 MNHNS and CDR2 SASEGT. The CDR3 DNA reads TGTGCCAGCAGTGCTTACTACCTTTCGGACATTCAGGATCAGCCCCAGCATTTT. Translation: CASSAYYLSDIQDQPQHF.

The J gene is TRBJ2-2, the V gene TRBV5-1; D is unresolved. Trimming cost V 4 bases and J 6 bases, with 7 bases left between them. CDR1 is SGHRS, CDR2 YFSETQ, per germline. This CDR3 comprises 12 residues. The chain's CDR3 is CASSQRAGELFF. The CDR3 DNA is TGCGCCAGCAGCCAGCGCGCCGGGGAGCTGTTTTTT.

The V gene is TRBV7-9, the J gene TRBJ1-1, with 7 bases lining up with TRBD1. Germline CDR1 SEHNR, CDR2 FQNEAQ (reference sequence). This CDR3 has 14 amino acids. Unmatched junction bases numbered 6, after V lost 5 bases and J lost 3 bases. The CDR3 nucleotides are TGTGCCAGCAGCCTCCAGGGGGTCGACACTGAAGCTTTCTTT. Protein product: CASSLQGVDTEAFF.

The genes are TRBV7-3 and TRBJ2-1; 8 nucleotides line up with TRBD2. The CDR3 spans 16 residues. Germline V gives CDR1 SGHTA, CDR2 FQGTGA. V shed 5 bases and J 9 bases; nucleotides not matched to a gene: 15. The CDR3 region has the DNA TGTGCCAGCAGCCCAACCTGGGCCTCTCGGGGGGGTGAGCAGTTCTTC. Protein product: CASSPTWASRGGEQFF. Filled out from reference TRBV7-3 and TRBJ2-1, the complete variable domain reads GAGVSQTPSNKVTEKGKYVELRCDPISGHTALYWYRQSLGQGPEFLIYFQGTGAADDSGLPNDRFFAVRPEGSVSTLKIQRTERGDSAVYLCASSPTWASRGGEQFFGPGTRLTVL.

This clone has a single count. The CDR3 loop reads CASSPYLVHEQFF. The CDR3 nucleotides read TGTGCCAGCAGTCCCTACCTAGTTCATGAGCAGTTCTTC. The chain carries TRBV27 and TRBJ2-1, with unresolved D. CDR3 size: 13 residues. Trimming cost V 5 bases and J 8 bases, with 13 bases left between them. Germline V gives CDR1 MNHEY, CDR2 SMNVEV (reference sequence).

The chain employs TRBV5-1 and TRBJ2-7; 15 bases match TRBD2. Per germline, CDR1 SGHRS and CDR2 YFSETQ. The CDR3 extends over 17 amino acids. Trimming cost V 2 bases and J 5 bases; bases outside gene matches: 8. CDR3 in DNA: TGCGCCAGCAGCTTAGGACTAGCGGGGGGGCGTCACGACGAGCAGTACTTC. Translating it yields CASSLGLAGGRHDEQYF. The variable domain in full, with the rest retrieved from reference TRBV5-1 and TRBJ2-7, is KAGVTQTPRYLIKTRGQQVTLSCSPISGHRSVSWYQQTPGQGLQFLFEYFSETQRNKGNFPGRFSGRQFSNSRSEMNVSTLELGDSALYLCASSLGLAGGRHDEQYFGPGTRLTVT.

The J gene is TRBJ2-7, the V gene TRBV4-1; no clear D. Deletions cut 4 bases from V and 1 base from J, with 8 bases between. The CDR3 loop spans 13 amino acids. Germline CDR1 and CDR2: MGHRA and YSYEKL. The CDR3 coding sequence is TGCGCCAGCAGCCTCTATAAGTCCTACGAGCAGTACTTC. Its protein product is CASSLYKSYEQYF.

This clone was recorded once. V usage is TRBV7-2 and J usage is TRBJ1-2; a weak D match, TRBD1 (5 bases). CDR1 and CDR2 (germline): SGHTA, FQGNSA. The CDR3 totals 12 residues. Trimming took 5 bases from V and 14 from J, leaving 18 bases between them. The CDR3 reads CASSPGTTPPTF. In nucleotides, the CDR3 is TGTGCCAGCAGCCCCGGGACTACTCCACCTACCTTC.

V gene TRBV7-6 combines with J gene TRBJ1-5; no definite D call. This CDR3 is built from 14 residues. V lost 1 base and J 4 bases, leaving 8 bases between the germline ends. CDR1 is SGHVS, CDR2 FNYEAQ, per germline. Written as DNA, the CDR3 is TGTGCCAGCAGCTTAGGTCACGAGAATCAGCCCCAGCATTTT. It yields the protein CASSLGHENQPQHF.